This T cell receptor beta chain was captured by sequencing in a study of sequential checkpoint blockade in melanoma. About the study: Matched biopsies came pretreatment and at week 13 for 20 to 25 patients.

From germline, CDR1 is MNHGY and CDR2 SAAAGT. Unmatched junction bases numbered 10, after V lost 8 bases and J lost 9 bases. The CDR3 covers 15 residues. The method was immunoSEQ multiplex PCR; TCRdb's version includes in-frame clones alone and lacks a portion of them. The sample shows under 2,500 clones, 20% of them seen only once. As to treatment: randomized to nivolumab then ipilimumab (arm A) or the reverse (arm B). General study points: Tumor T-cell fraction and clonality correlated with PD-L1 and CD8+ counts.

Only a few counts were recorded for this clone. Its matching antigen is unknown. V usage is TRBV6-8 and J usage is TRBJ1-6; 10 bases align to TRBD1. This specimen consisted of tumor tissue (inferred from file names), obtained from a patient given nivolumab and ipilimumab in sequence. This TCR came from a human donor with melanoma. CDR3 sequence: CASRPDRGQGSPLHF. For the CDR3, the DNA is TGTGCCAGCCGTCCCGACAGGGGGCAAGGTTCACCCCTCCACTTT.